These 26 T cell receptor beta chains originate from one sample sequenced in a study of cytomegalovirus exposure and HLA in healthy donors. It was with 60 Vbeta and 13 Jbeta primers that the PCR ran. Generated by immunoSEQ multiplex PCR, the TCRdb table keeps only in-frame clones and is missing some. The sample table sets out 100,000 to 150,000 clones. The sample taken for sequencing was PBMCs. These receptors came from a young man in good health and CMV-seronegative.

The chain combines TRBV9 with TRBJ1-2; D gene unclear. CDR1 and CDR2 (germline): SGDLS, YYNGEE. Trimming stripped 4 bases from V and 4 bases from J, with 17 bases between. The CDR3 extends over 15 amino acids. The CDR3 loop is CASSPQSGLGYGYTF. CDR3 nucleotides: TGTGCCAGCAGCCCCCAATCGGGTCTTGGCTATGGCTACACCTTC.

This rearrangement joins TRBV9 to TRBJ1-2, with 8 bases that match TRBD1. The CDR3 extends over 16 amino acids. J lost 1 base, V lost 3 bases, and 8 bases had no gene match. Germline CDR1 reads SGDLS; CDR2 reads YYNGEE. The CDR3 region is CASSGFGTGSNYGYTF. DNA of the CDR3: TGTGCCAGCAGCGGATTCGGGACAGGAAGTAACTATGGCTACACCTTC.

This sequence joins TRBV7-2 and TRBJ2-7, with D maybe TRBD2 (5 bases). From germline, CDR1 is SGHTA and CDR2 FQGNSA. Trimming left V 5 bases short and J 4 bases short, with 9 bases between. The length of the CDR3 is 12 residues. This CDR3 is CASSPPGYEQYF. CDR3 bases: TGTGCCAGCAGCCCCCCGGGATACGAGCAGTACTTC.

This sequence joins TRBV6-5 and TRBJ1-1, with 8 bases identical to TRBD1. The CDR3 covers 15 residues. The ends lost 6 bases at V and 2 bases at J; junction bases unmatched: 8. Germline V lookup: CDR1 MNHEY, CDR2 SVGAGI. CDR3 DNA sequence: TGTGCCAGCAGCACCGCCGGGACAGGCAACACTGAAGCTTTCTTT. This sequence encodes CASSTAGTGNTEAFF.

The gene calls are TRBV11-2 and TRBJ1-2, with D maybe TRBD1 (6 bases). CDR3 length: 14 residues. Germline CDR1 reads SGHAT; CDR2 reads FQNNGV. V lost 1 base, J lost 5 bases, and 11 bases lay in between. The CDR3 DNA reads TGTGCCAGCAGCTTAGTCCCGGACAGTTATGGCTACACCTTC. Residues: CASSLVPDSYGYTF.

The genes are TRBV7-8 and TRBJ1-2; D remains ambiguous. The germline V gene has CDR1 SGHVS and CDR2 FQNEAQ. The ends were cut back, 0 bases at V and 7 bases at J, with 21 bases in the middle. CDR3 length equals 17 residues. This chain's CDR3 is CASSLAPVPASGSGYTF. The CDR3, as DNA: TGTGCCAGCAGCTTAGCGCCTGTCCCAGCCTCGGGATCTGGCTACACCTTC.

CDR3 nucleotide sequence: TGTGCCAGTAGTAAACCGGGAGTATCCTACGAGCAGTACTTC. It is translated as CASSKPGVSYEQYF. V usage is TRBV19 and J usage is TRBJ2-5; possibly TRBD2 for D (6 bases). Matching the DNA end better, TRBJ2-7 makes the J call doubtful. The CDR3 consists of 14 residues. Germline values: CDR1 LNHDA, CDR2 SQIVND (reference sequence).

V is TRBV7-2 and J is TRBJ2-1; TRBD2 aligns across 12 bases. After removal of 7 bases from V and 1 base from J, the junction contained 2 bases not matched to a gene. The CDR3 sequence is 15 residues long. CDR1 SGHTA and CDR2 FQGNSA come from the germline V gene. CDR3 amino acids: CASTSGRGSYNEQFF. CDR3 DNA: TGTGCCAGCACTAGCGGGAGGGGTTCCTACAATGAGCAGTTCTTC. Full variable domain (missing parts from reference TRBV7-2 and TRBJ2-1): GAGVSQSPSNKVTEKGKDVELRCDPISGHTALYWYRQSLGQGLEFLIYFQGNSAPDKSGLPSDRFSAERTGGSVSTLTIQRTQQEDSAVYLCASTSGRGSYNEQFFGPGTRLTVL.

The chain combines TRBV9 with TRBJ2-7, with 13 positions matching TRBD2. Germline-derived CDR1 and CDR2 are SGDLS and YYNGEE. The CDR3 runs to 20 residues. The ends lost 3 bases at V and 4 bases at J; junction bases unmatched: 19. The CDR3 coding sequence is TGTGCCAGCAGCGAGGGAGGGGGGTCATTTGGACTAGCGGGAGTGTACGAGCAGTACTTC. This encodes CASSEGGGSFGLAGVYEQYF.

The rearrangement links TRBV7-6 to TRBJ1-6; the D is unclear. Germline V gene sequence: CDR1 SGHVS, CDR2 FNYEAQ. CDR3 size: 14 residues. Deletions cut 1 base from V and 6 bases from J, with 7 bases between. The CDR3 sequence is CASSLERTNSPLHF. DNA for the CDR3: TGTGCCAGCAGCTTAGAGAGAACTAATTCACCCCTCCACTTT.

The chain employs TRBV11-2 and TRBJ2-6, with D maybe TRBD1 (6 bases). The germline CDR1 and CDR2 sequences are SGHAT and FQNNGV. Trimming removed 5 bases from V and 3 bases from J, with 23 bases in between. This CDR3 spans 19 amino acids. As DNA, the CDR3 is TGTGCCAGCAGCCCGATACCGAGACAGGTACGGGGTGGGGCCAACGTCCTGACTTTC. Translating gives CASSPIPRQVRGGANVLTF.

This chain connects TRBV5-4 to TRBJ2-1, with 10 positions matching TRBD2. The V and J ends lost 2 bases and 10 bases, in that order; junction bases with no gene match: 9. The germline CDR1 and CDR2 sequences are SGHNT and YYREEE (reference sequence). The CDR3 sequence is 15 residues long. CDR3 residues: CASSLEAGGLGEQFF. In DNA form, the CDR3 reads TGTGCCAGCAGCTTAGAAGCGGGGGGGCTCGGGGAGCAGTTCTTC.

CDR3 amino acids: CASSQLTIGTGNTGELFF. Written as DNA, the CDR3 is TGCGCCAGCAGCCAACTCACTATCGGGACAGGGAACACCGGGGAGCTGTTTTTT. The J gene is TRBJ2-2, the V gene TRBV4-1; 8 nucleotides align to TRBD1. Germline loops: CDR1 MGHRA, CDR2 YSYEKL. The CDR3 has 18 amino acids. V dropped 2 bases and J dropped 1; count of bases not matched to a gene: 9.

The genes are TRBV6-5 and TRBJ1-2; D unclear. V was cut by 2 bases and J by 0 bases, with 10 bases left in between. The CDR3 is 15 amino acids. The germline gives CDR1 MNHEY, CDR2 SVGAGI. CDR3 amino acids: CASSYGGGTNYGYTF. The CDR3 region has the DNA TGTGCCAGCAGTTACGGCGGCGGCACTAACTATGGCTACACCTTC.

The rearrangement links TRBV7-3 to TRBJ2-5, with 8 bases matching TRBD2. The CDR3 length is 17 residues. V lost 2 bases and J lost 4; bases outside the gene matches: 12. Germline V gives CDR1 SGHTA, CDR2 FQGTGA. CDR3 DNA sequence: TGTGCCAGCAGCTTAGGCCCTAGGAGCGGGAGTAGAGAGACCCAGTACTTC. Translated, it gives CASSLGPRSGSRETQYF.

J is TRBJ1-5 and V is TRBV6-6; the match to TRBD1 covers 7 bases. The length of the CDR3 is 14 residues. The germline V gene has CDR1 MNHNY and CDR2 SVGAGI (reference sequence). V shed 7 bases, J shed 3 bases, and the junction held 6 bases outside the gene matches. This chain's CDR3 is CASTKDRDNQPQHF. CDR3 nucleotide sequence: TGTGCCAGCACCAAAGACAGGGACAATCAGCCCCAGCATTTT.

J is TRBJ2-7 and V is TRBV4-3; 12 bases align to TRBD2. Per the germline V gene, CDR1 is LGHNA and CDR2 is YSLEER. With 0 bases clipped from V and 7 bases from J, the junction kept 7 bases outside the gene matches. This CDR3 has 16 amino acids. DNA for the CDR3: TGCGCCAGCAGCCAAGATTGGACTAGCGGGACTCGGGAGCAGTACTTC. It encodes CASSQDWTSGTREQYF.

The CDR3 spells CAIKGQGVNTEAFF. CDR3 nucleotide sequence: TGTGCCATCAAAGGGCAGGGGGTCAACACTGAAGCTTTCTTT. This chain uses TRBV10-3 with TRBJ1-1; the match to TRBD1 covers 7 bases. The CDR3 length is 14 residues. Germline V gives CDR1 ENHRY, CDR2 SYGVKD. V was clipped by 7 bases and J by 2 bases; unmatched bases: 7.

The V and J genes are TRBV6-5 and TRBJ2-7, with D tentatively TRBD2 (5 bases). V lost 6 bases and J 6 bases, leaving 18 bases between the germline ends. Germline V gene sequence: CDR1 MNHEY, CDR2 SVGAGI. The CDR3 consists of 14 residues. DNA of the CDR3: TGTGCCAGCAGCCGACTCTTAGAGGGTGGCGAGCAGTACTTC. Protein sequence: CASSRLLEGGEQYF.

The chain joins TRBV29-1 to TRBJ1-1, with 8 bases that match TRBD1. CDR1 is SQVTM and CDR2 is ANQGSEA in the germline V gene. The CDR3 has 13 amino acids. The V gene end was trimmed by 6 bases and the J gene end by 1 base; junction bases not matched to a gene: 4. For the CDR3, the DNA is TGCAGCGTGGCGGACAGGGCGAACACTGAAGCTTTCTTT. It encodes CSVADRANTEAFF.

This chain connects TRBV7-9 to TRBJ1-5; D remains unclear. This CDR3 is built from 15 residues. The ends were cut back, 1 base at V and 0 bases at J, with 7 bases in the middle. Per germline, CDR1 SEHNR and CDR2 FQNEAQ (reference sequence). CDR3 nucleotide sequence: TGTGCCAGCAGCTTAGGCGGCTATAGCAATCAGCCCCAGCATTTT. This gives the protein CASSLGGYSNQPQHF.

This chain uses TRBV11-2 with TRBJ2-5; TRBD2 agrees at 10 bases. The V gene's germline CDR1 is SGHAT and CDR2 FQNNGV. V trimming: 5 bases; J trimming: 2 bases; junction bases outside the gene matches: 8. CDR3 size: 16 residues. The CDR3 DNA is TGTGCCAGCAGCCCGGGACTAGCGAGCCCTCAAGAGACCCAGTACTTC. Residues: CASSPGLASPQETQYF.

The V and J genes are TRBV7-4 and TRBJ2-5, with D possibly TRBD1 on 5 matching bases. The V gene's germline CDR1 is SGHVT and CDR2 SQSDAQ. Trimming cost V 3 bases and J 14 bases, with 13 bases left between them. CDR3 length equals 11 residues. CDR3 protein: CASSLADRSYF. For the CDR3, the DNA is TGTGCCAGCAGCTTGGCCGACAGAAGCTACTTC.

The chain has TRBV6-6 and TRBJ2-1, with D hard to call. CDR3 length: 9 amino acids. Between the trimmed V and J ends, which lost 10 bases and 4 bases, there was a span of 2 bases. Germline loops: CDR1 MNHNY, CDR2 SVGAGI (reference sequence). This CDR3 reads CATYNEQFF. CDR3 coding DNA: TGTGCCACATACAATGAGCAGTTCTTC.

The chain joins TRBV30 to TRBJ1-6, with TRBD1 as a possible D gene (5 bases). Germline loops: CDR1 GTSNPN, CDR2 SVGIG (reference sequence). The CDR3 runs to 16 residues. V dropped 0 bases and J dropped 6 bases, with 15 bases sitting between them. CDR3 nucleotides: TGTGCCTGGAGTGTTGCCGGCGGGGGGGTTAATTCACCCCTCCACTTT. Amino acids: CAWSVAGGGVNSPLHF.

This sequence joins TRBV27 and TRBJ2-7; 13 bases are shared with TRBD2. The V gene's germline CDR1 is MNHEY and CDR2 SMNVEV (reference sequence). Trimming at V came to 6 bases and at J to 4 bases, leaving 6 bases not matched to a gene. The CDR3 runs 15 residues. CDR3 nucleotide sequence: TGTGCCAGCAGCCCGGGACTAGCGGGAAATTACGAGCAGTACTTC. It specifies CASSPGLAGNYEQYF.